Presented here are 29 T cell receptor beta chains from one specimen sequenced in a study of blood T cell repertoires in COVID-19. TCRdb keeps only in-frame clones here, not all; method: immunoSEQ multiplex PCR. This sample has 190,000 or so clones, with 65% to 90% found just once. Sequencing was performed on PBMCs or T cells enriched from blood (not recorded which). Receptors were obtained from a woman in her thirties who had been exposed to COVID-19.

V gene TRBV27 combines with J gene TRBJ1-1; D is undetermined. Deletions cut 10 bases from V and 0 bases from J, with 18 bases between. This CDR3 is 15 amino acids long. Germline CDR1 is MNHEY and CDR2 is SMNVEV (reference sequence). CDR3 bases: TGTGCCACCCCCGCGGAGGGAGATTTGAACACTGAAGCTTTCTTT. It translates to CATPAEGDLNTEAFF.

The chain employs TRBV6-5 and TRBJ1-4; 9 bases are a match to TRBD1. V gave up 2 bases and J gave up 8 bases; unmatched junction bases: 6. The germline CDR1 and CDR2 sequences are MNHEY and SVGAGI. The CDR3 extends over 15 amino acids. Here the CDR3 DNA reads TGTGCCAGCAGTTACAGGGGACAGGGTGGGGAAAAACTGTTTTTT. It codes for CASSYRGQGGEKLFF.

This sequence joins TRBV6-5 and TRBJ2-1, with 7 nucleotides matching TRBD1. This CDR3 is 13 amino acids long. Germline-derived CDR1 and CDR2 are MNHEY and SVGAGI. J lost 7 bases, V lost 7 bases, and 7 bases had no gene match. The DNA for the CDR3 is TGTGCCAGCAACCCGACAGGGAAGAATGAGCAGTTCTTC. Protein: CASNPTGKNEQFF.

This chain connects TRBV30 to TRBJ1-1, with D perhaps TRBD1 (5 bases). Trimming shortened V by 0 bases and J by 3 bases, and 11 bases separated the two germline ends. This CDR3 has 14 residues. Germline V gene data show CDR1 as GTSNPN and CDR2 as SVGIG (reference sequence). The CDR3 region has the DNA TGTGCCTGGAGTGTGGGGCTTACGGACACTGAAGCTTTCTTT. As protein: CAWSVGLTDTEAFF. Variable domain in full (rest from reference TRBV30 and TRBJ1-1): SQTIHQWPATLVQPVGSPLSLECTVEGTSNPNLYWYRQAAGRGLQLLFYSVGIGQISSEVPQNLSASRPQDRQFILSSKKLLLSDSGFYLCAWSVGLTDTEAFFGQGTRLTVV.

The V call is TRBV3-1 (or the pseudogene TRBV3-2), the J call TRBJ1-1, with 9 positions matching TRBD1. CDR3 length equals 16 residues. The J segment lost 0 bases and the V segment lost 3 bases, leaving 5 bases of the junction unmatched. CDR1 and CDR2 from the germline V gene are LGHDT and YNNKEL (reference sequence). The CDR3 DNA sequence: TGTGCCAGCAGCCATTCCGGGACAGGGCTGAACACTGAAGCTTTCTTT. It encodes CASSHSGTGLNTEAFF.

The V call is TRBV7-9, the J call TRBJ2-1, with 9 bases identical to TRBD2. The CDR3 extends over 16 amino acids. V gave up 7 bases and J gave up 2 bases; unmatched junction bases: 9. Germline-derived CDR1 and CDR2 are SEHNR and FQNEAQ (reference sequence). Here the CDR3 reads CASTPRAGGPYNEQFF. The CDR3 nucleotides read TGTGCCAGCACCCCACGCGCGGGGGGGCCCTACAATGAGCAGTTCTTC.

In its sample, this clone was seen once. The chain links TRBV10-2 to TRBJ1-2, with 9 bases lining up with TRBD1. With 6 bases clipped from V and 8 bases from J, the junction kept 7 bases outside the gene matches. CDR1 is WSHSY, CDR2 SAAADI, per germline. CDR3 size: 13 residues. The CDR3 DNA is TGCGCCAGCAGGGGTGGACAGGGGCACGGCTACACCTTC. It translates to CASRGGQGHGYTF.

The chain recombines TRBV7-9 with TRBJ2-1; 11 bases are a match to TRBD2. V dropped 5 bases and J dropped 4; count of bases not matched to a gene: 4. The CDR3 length is 15 residues. CDR1 SEHNR and CDR2 FQNEAQ come from the germline V gene (reference sequence). The CDR3 coding sequence is TGTGCCAGCAGCGAACTAGCGGGGGCTTACAATGAGCAGTTCTTC. It yields the protein CASSELAGAYNEQFF.

The J gene is TRBJ1-2, the V gene TRBV4-2; D is uncertain. CDR1 is LGHNA and CDR2 is YNFKEQ in the germline V gene. The CDR3 covers 14 residues. Trimming removed 0 bases from V and 8 bases from J, with 13 bases in between. The CDR3 loop is CASSQDLGHMGYTF. The DNA for the CDR3 is TGTGCCAGCAGCCAAGATTTGGGCCATATGGGCTACACCTTC.

The chain combines TRBV27 with TRBJ2-2; TRBD1 aligns across 8 bases. Germline loops: CDR1 MNHEY, CDR2 SMNVEV (reference sequence). The CDR3 totals 15 residues. Germline trimming cut 4 bases from V and 7 bases from J; bases unmatched to any gene: 8. CDR3: CASSSRQGAGGELFF. CDR3 in DNA: TGTGCCAGCAGTTCGCGTCAGGGGGCGGGCGGGGAGCTGTTTTTT.

The J gene is TRBJ2-7, the V gene TRBV5-4; 7 nucleotides match TRBD1. The CDR3 is 15 residues long. The trim removed 4 bases at V and 3 bases at J, leaving 10 bases unmatched. Per germline, CDR1 SGHNT and CDR2 YYREEE (reference sequence). The DNA of the CDR3 is TGTGCCAGCAGCAACAGACAGGGTCGCGGCTACGAGCAGTACTTC. The encoded protein is CASSNRQGRGYEQYF.

The gene calls are TRBV30 and TRBJ1-1, with 7 bases identical to TRBD1. The CDR3 sequence is 12 residues long. V lost 4 bases, J lost 4 bases, and 3 bases stayed unmatched. Germline V gene data show CDR1 as GTSNPN and CDR2 as SVGIG (reference sequence). The CDR3 DNA reads TGTGCCTGGAACAGGGGAATCACTGAAGCTTTCTTT. Encoded protein: CAWNRGITEAFF.

The rearrangement joins TRBV18 to TRBJ1-1; the match to TRBD1 covers 8 bases. V shed 2 bases and J 0 bases; nucleotides not matched to a gene: 8. CDR1 is KGHSH, CDR2 LQKENI, per germline. CDR3 length: 17 amino acids. CDR3: CASSPSGQGRLNTEAFF. CDR3 DNA: TGTGCCAGCTCACCATCTGGACAGGGTCGACTGAACACTGAAGCTTTCTTT.

J is TRBJ1-5 and V is TRBV5-6, with a possible D match to TRBD1 (5 bases). Germline assignment: CDR1 SGHDT and CDR2 YYEEEE. The ends were cut back, 0 bases at V and 6 bases at J, with 13 bases in the middle. The CDR3 totals 15 residues. CDR3 DNA sequence: TGTGCCAGCAGCTTGGCAGGGTATTGGAGTCAGCCCCAGCATTTT. Protein product: CASSLAGYWSQPQHF.

V usage is TRBV5-1 and J usage is TRBJ1-1, with a possible D match to TRBD1 (6 bases). The CDR3 totals 14 residues. CDR1 is SGHRS and CDR2 is YFSETQ in the germline V gene. Trimming took off 0 bases at V and 7 bases at J, with 13 bases between the two ends. The CDR3 sequence: CASSLAATGGEAFF. In DNA form, the CDR3 reads TGCGCCAGCAGCTTGGCCGCGACAGGCGGTGAAGCTTTCTTT.

V and J are TRBV18 and TRBJ1-1; no firm D call. The V end lost 3 bases, the J end lost 4 bases, and 6 bases lay between the germline ends. The CDR3 length is 12 residues. In germline, CDR1 is KGHSH, CDR2 LQKENI. The CDR3, as DNA: TGTGCCAGCTCACCCTTCGGCACTGAAGCTTTCTTT. Translated, it gives CASSPFGTEAFF.

This clone was found a few times. J is TRBJ1-2 and V is TRBV5-1; 10 positions match TRBD1. V lost 1 base to trimming and J lost 10 bases; unmatched junction nucleotides: 4. The CDR3 is 13 residues long. Germline CDR1 SGHRS, CDR2 YFSETQ. In DNA, the CDR3 is TGCGCCAGCAGCTTGTTCGGACAGGGGGACTACACCTTC. Translation gives CASSLFGQGDYTF.

This clone showed up just a few times. The chain recombines TRBV15 with TRBJ2-7, with TRBD1 matching over 7 bases. This CDR3 region has 17 residues. The junction had 12 bases not matched to a gene; V was cut back by 1 base and J by 3 bases. Germline CDR1 reads LNHNV; CDR2 reads YYDKDF (reference sequence). The CDR3 nucleotides are TGTGCCACCAGCAGAGTAGGGGAACCAGGGGGTCGCTACGAGCAGTACTTC. Translated, it gives CATSRVGEPGGRYEQYF.

As for this clone: The sample contains more than one DNA sequence encoding this CDR3. The V call is TRBV30, the J call TRBJ1-5; D unclear. V was trimmed by 5 bases and J by 2 bases, leaving 10 bases between them. This CDR3 is 13 amino acids long. Per the germline V gene, CDR1 is GTSNPN and CDR2 is SVGIG (reference sequence). The CDR3 spells CAWSVRGNQPQHF. The CDR3 region has the DNA TGTGCCTGGTCCGTGAGGGGCAATCAGCCCCAGCATTTT. Complete variable domain (other parts from reference TRBV30 and TRBJ1-5): SQTIHQWPATLVQPVGSPLSLECTVEGTSNPNLYWYRQAAGRGLQLLFYSVGIGQISSEVPQNLSASRPQDRQFILSSKKLLLSDSGFYLCAWSVRGNQPQHFGDGTRLSIL.

The CDR3 nucleotides are TGTGCCAGCAGCTTAGAGCGGGCGGGCACCATATATTTT. Translation gives CASSLERAGTIYF. The genes are TRBV11-2 and TRBJ1-3, with no clear D. V was clipped by 0 bases and J by 9 bases, with 9 bases between them. CDR1 SGHAT and CDR2 FQNNGV come from the germline V gene. The CDR3 spans 13 residues.

The rearrangement joins TRBV10-2 to TRBJ1-1; D is perhaps TRBD1 (6 bases). V was cut by 8 bases and J by 4 bases, with 20 bases left in between. This CDR3 has 15 amino acids. From germline, CDR1 is WSHSY and CDR2 SAAADI. Here the CDR3 DNA reads TGCGCCAGCCGCGGATCACAGGGATGGGCCACTGAAGCTTTCTTT. This gives the protein CASRGSQGWATEAFF.

The chain recombines TRBV19 with TRBJ1-5; 9 positions match TRBD1. Germline loops: CDR1 LNHDA, CDR2 SQIVND (reference sequence). The junction had 5 bases not matched to a gene; V was cut back by 5 bases and J by 6 bases. The CDR3 is made up of 14 amino acids. CDR3 protein: CASSGTGGFQPQHF. For the CDR3, the DNA is TGTGCCAGTAGTGGTACAGGGGGCTTTCAGCCCCAGCATTTT.

This sequence joins TRBV7-6 and TRBJ1-2; 10 nucleotides match TRBD1. The length of the CDR3 is 14 residues. Looked up from germline, CDR1 is SGHVS and CDR2 is FNYEAQ. J lost 8 bases, V lost 5 bases, and 8 bases had no gene match. CDR3 bases: TGTGCCAGCAGCCGGACAGGGGGTGACGGAGGCTACACCTTC. It codes for CASSRTGGDGGYTF.

V usage is TRBV18 and J usage is TRBJ1-2; maybe TRBD1 (6 bases). CDR3 length equals 15 residues. V was trimmed by 1 base and J by 0 bases, leaving 9 bases between them. In germline, CDR1 is KGHSH, CDR2 LQKENI. CDR3 DNA: TGTGCCAGCTCACCACAGGGGGATTCTAACTATGGCTACACCTTC. It yields the protein CASSPQGDSNYGYTF.

The V call is TRBV7-8, the J call TRBJ2-4, with TRBD1 as a possible D gene (6 bases). The CDR3 has 14 residues. Germline V lookup: CDR1 SGHVS, CDR2 FQNEAQ. V lost 4 bases and J 6 bases, leaving 13 bases between the germline ends. CDR3 bases: TGTGCCAGCAGCTCAGGGGACCGCGGAAACATTCAGTACTTC. Translation gives CASSSGDRGNIQYF. Looking up the rest from reference TRBV7-8 and TRBJ2-4 gives the full variable domain: GAGVSQSPRYKVAKRGQDVALRCDPISGHVSLFWYQQALGQGPEFLTYFQNEAQLDKSGLPSDRFFAERPEGSVSTLKIQRTQQEDSAVYLCASSSGDRGNIQYFGAGTRLSVL.

The CDR3: CASSTGRYGYTF. For the CDR3, the DNA is TGTGCCAGCAGTACAGGGCGATATGGCTACACCTTC. The chain uses TRBV25-1 and TRBJ1-2; a possible D gene is TRBD1 (6 bases). The CDR3 extends over 12 amino acids. Germline values: CDR1 MGHDK, CDR2 SYGVNS. V was trimmed by 5 bases and J by 5 bases, leaving 9 bases between them.

The rearrangement uses TRBV9 and TRBJ2-2, with 8 positions matching TRBD1. The V and J ends lost 4 bases and 0 bases, in that order; junction bases with no gene match: 5. Per germline, CDR1 SGDLS and CDR2 YYNGEE. This CDR3 has 16 residues. This CDR3 is CASSPTGGTNTGELFF. The CDR3 DNA follows: TGTGCCAGCAGCCCCACAGGGGGTACGAACACCGGGGAGCTGTTTTTT.

The chain combines TRBV30 with TRBJ1-1; 7 bases fit TRBD1. The CDR3 has 13 amino acids. CDR1 and CDR2 from the germline V gene are GTSNPN and SVGIG (reference sequence). The trim removed 4 bases at V and 4 bases at J, leaving 6 bases unmatched. Written as DNA, the CDR3 is TGTGCCTGGACTAGAGGGGGCTCCACTGAAGCTTTCTTT. Translation: CAWTRGGSTEAFF.

CDR3 DNA: TGTGCCGACCGGGACACCAACACCGGGGAGCTGTTTTTT. This encodes CADRDTNTGELFF. The V gene is TRBV2, the J gene TRBJ2-2; tentatively, D is TRBD1 (6 bases). CDR3 length equals 13 residues. Looked up from germline, CDR1 is SNHLY and CDR2 is FYNNEI. V dropped 11 bases and J dropped 2 bases, with 12 bases sitting between them.